Given below is one T cell receptor (beta chain) in context. Its antigen is unidentified. What was sequenced were expressed TCRB transcripts, since all of the isolated RNA had been reverse transcribed. Naive, central memory and regulatory T cell samples averaged about 3.5 million reads. Assay used: immunoSEQ multiplex PCR; TCRdb lists only in-frame clones, some missing. This sample has over 150,000 clones, with approximately 8.1% found just once. This sample stems from a study of beta chain features in type 1 diabetes. Findings and limits, study-wide: Type 1 diabetes patients had moderately but significantly shorter TCRB CDR3s in all four CD4+ subsets. For type 1 diabetes patients, VDJ junctions showed fewer insertions and more deletions.

About 110 mL of blood, on average, came from one heparinised draw per donor. Trimming cost V 5 bases and J 5 bases; bases outside gene matches: 13. The germline CDR1 and CDR2 sequences are MNHEY and SMNVEV (reference sequence). The CDR3 consists of 16 residues. This sequence was found in a man between 18 and 35 years old in good health. The sample was central memory CD4+ T cells from blood. The V call is TRBV27, the J call TRBJ1-1; TRBD1 matches 8 bases. For the CDR3, the DNA is TGTGCCAGCAGTCCTTTTACAGGGGGATGGATTACTGAAGCTTTCTTT. Its translation is CASSPFTGGWITEAFF.